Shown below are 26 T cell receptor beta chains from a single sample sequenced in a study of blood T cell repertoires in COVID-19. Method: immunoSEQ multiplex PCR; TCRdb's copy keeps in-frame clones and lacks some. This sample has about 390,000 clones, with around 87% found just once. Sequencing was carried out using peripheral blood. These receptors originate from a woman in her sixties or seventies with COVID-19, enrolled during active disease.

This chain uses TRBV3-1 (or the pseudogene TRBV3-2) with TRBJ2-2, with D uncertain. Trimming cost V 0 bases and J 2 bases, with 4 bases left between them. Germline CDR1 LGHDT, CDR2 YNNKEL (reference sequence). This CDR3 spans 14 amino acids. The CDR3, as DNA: TGTGCCAGCAGCCAAGACTACAACACCGGGGAGCTGTTTTTT. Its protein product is CASSQDYNTGELFF.

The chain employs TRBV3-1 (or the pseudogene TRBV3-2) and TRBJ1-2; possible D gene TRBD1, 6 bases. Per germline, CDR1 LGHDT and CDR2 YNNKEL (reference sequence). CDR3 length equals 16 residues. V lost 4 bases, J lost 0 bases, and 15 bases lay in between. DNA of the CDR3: TGTGCCAGCAGCCCAATTTTTGGGGGCACTAACTATGGCTACACCTTC. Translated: CASSPIFGGTNYGYTF.

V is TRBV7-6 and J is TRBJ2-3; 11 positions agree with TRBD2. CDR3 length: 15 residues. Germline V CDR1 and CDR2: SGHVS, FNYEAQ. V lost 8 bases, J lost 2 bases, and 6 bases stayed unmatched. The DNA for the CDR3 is TGTGCCAGCGGATTAGCGGGGGGGATCACAGATACGCAGTATTTT. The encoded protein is CASGLAGGITDTQYF.

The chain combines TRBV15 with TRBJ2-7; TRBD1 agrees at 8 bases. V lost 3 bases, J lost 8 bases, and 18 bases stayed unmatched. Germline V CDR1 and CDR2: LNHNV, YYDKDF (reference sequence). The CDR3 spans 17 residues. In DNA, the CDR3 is TGTGCCACCAGCAGGGGTTTTACGGACAGGGAAGGGAGTAAGCAGTACTTC. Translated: CATSRGFTDREGSKQYF.

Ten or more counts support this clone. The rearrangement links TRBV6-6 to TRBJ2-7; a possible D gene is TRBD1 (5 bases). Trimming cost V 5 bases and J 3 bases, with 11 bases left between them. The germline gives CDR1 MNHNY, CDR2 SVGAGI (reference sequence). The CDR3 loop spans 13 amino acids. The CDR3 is CASSHGHLYEQYF. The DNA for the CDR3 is TGTGCCAGCAGTCATGGACACCTCTACGAGCAGTACTTC.

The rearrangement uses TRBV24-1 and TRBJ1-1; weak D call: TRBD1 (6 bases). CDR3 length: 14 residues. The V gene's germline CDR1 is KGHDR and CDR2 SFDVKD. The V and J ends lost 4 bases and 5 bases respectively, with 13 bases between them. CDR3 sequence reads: CATSETGRGTEAFF. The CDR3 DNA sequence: TGTGCCACCAGTGAAACAGGGAGGGGGACTGAAGCTTTCTTT.

CDR3 residues: CASSLGGNRWEQYF. The DNA for the CDR3 is TGTGCCAGCAGCTTAGGAGGGAATCGGTGGGAGCAGTACTTC. The gene calls are TRBV7-9 and TRBJ2-7, with D maybe TRBD2 (5 bases). Trimming stripped 1 base from V and 7 bases from J, with 14 bases between. Germline assignment: CDR1 SEHNR and CDR2 FQNEAQ (reference sequence). The CDR3 spans 14 residues. The variable domain in full, with the rest retrieved from reference TRBV7-9 and TRBJ2-7, is DTGVSQNPRHKITKRGQNVTFRCDPISEHNRLYWYRQTLGQGPEFLTYFQNEAQLEKSRLLSDRFSAERPKGSFSTLEIQRTEQGDSAMYLCASSLGGNRWEQYFGPGTRLTVT.

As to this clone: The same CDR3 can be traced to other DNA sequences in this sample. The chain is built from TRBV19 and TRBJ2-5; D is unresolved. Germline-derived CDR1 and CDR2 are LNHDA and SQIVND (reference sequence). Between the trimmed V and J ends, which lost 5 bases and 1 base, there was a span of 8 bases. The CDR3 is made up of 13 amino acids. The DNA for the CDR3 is TGTGCCAGTAGTTCGGGTTCCCAAGAGACCCAGTACTTC. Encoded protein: CASSSGSQETQYF.

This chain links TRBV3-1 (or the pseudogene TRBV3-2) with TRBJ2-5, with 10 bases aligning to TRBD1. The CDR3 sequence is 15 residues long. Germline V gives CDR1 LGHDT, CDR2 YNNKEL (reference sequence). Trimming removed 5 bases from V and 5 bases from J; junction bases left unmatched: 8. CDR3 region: CASSSPDRGKETQYF. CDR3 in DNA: TGTGCCAGCAGCTCCCCGGACAGGGGGAAGGAGACCCAGTACTTC.

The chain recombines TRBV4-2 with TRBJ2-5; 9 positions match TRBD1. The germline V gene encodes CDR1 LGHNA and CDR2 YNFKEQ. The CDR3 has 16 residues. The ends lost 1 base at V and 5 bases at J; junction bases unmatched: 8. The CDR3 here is CASSQAKGQGEETQYF. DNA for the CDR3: TGTGCCAGCAGCCAAGCAAAGGGACAGGGAGAGGAGACCCAGTACTTC.

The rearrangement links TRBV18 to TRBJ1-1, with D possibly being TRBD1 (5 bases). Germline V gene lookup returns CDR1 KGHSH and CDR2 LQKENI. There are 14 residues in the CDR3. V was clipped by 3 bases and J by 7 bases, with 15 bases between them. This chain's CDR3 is CASSPEAGRGEAFF. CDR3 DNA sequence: TGTGCCAGCTCACCTGAAGCGGGGAGGGGTGAAGCTTTCTTT.

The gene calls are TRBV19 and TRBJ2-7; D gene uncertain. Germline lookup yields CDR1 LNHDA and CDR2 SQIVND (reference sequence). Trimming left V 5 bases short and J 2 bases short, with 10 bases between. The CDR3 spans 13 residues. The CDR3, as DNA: TGTGCCAGTAGTTCGACAAGCCCCTACGAGCAGTACTTC. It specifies CASSSTSPYEQYF.

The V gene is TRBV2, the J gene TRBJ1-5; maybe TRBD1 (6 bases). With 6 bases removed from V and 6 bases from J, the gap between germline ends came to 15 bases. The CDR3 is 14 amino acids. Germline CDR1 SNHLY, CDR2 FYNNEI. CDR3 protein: CASRPTGLGQPQHF. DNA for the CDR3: TGTGCCAGCAGGCCCACAGGGTTGGGTCAGCCCCAGCATTTT.

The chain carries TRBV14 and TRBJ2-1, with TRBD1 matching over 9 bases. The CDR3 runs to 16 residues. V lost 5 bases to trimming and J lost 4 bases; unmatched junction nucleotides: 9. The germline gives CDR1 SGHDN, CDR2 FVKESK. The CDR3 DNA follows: TGTGCCAGCAGCGGGGCCGGGACAGGGAGTTACAATGAGCAGTTCTTC. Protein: CASSGAGTGSYNEQFF.

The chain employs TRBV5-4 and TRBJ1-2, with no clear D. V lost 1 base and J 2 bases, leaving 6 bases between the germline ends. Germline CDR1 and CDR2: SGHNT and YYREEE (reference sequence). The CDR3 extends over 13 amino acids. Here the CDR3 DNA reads TGTGCCAGCAGCTTGCGGGGAAACTATGGCTACACCTTC. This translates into CASSLRGNYGYTF. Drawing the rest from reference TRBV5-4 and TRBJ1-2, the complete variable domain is ETGVTQSPTHLIKTRGQQVTLRCSSQSGHNTVSWYQQALGQGPQFIFQYYREEENGRGNFPPRFSGLQFPNYSSELNVNALELDDSALYLCASSLRGNYGYTFGSGTRLTVV.

For the CDR3, the DNA is TGTGCCAGCAGGGACGCAGGGTTCCACACTGAAGCTTTCTTT. Protein: CASRDAGFHTEAFF. This sequence joins TRBV6-6 and TRBJ1-1; a weak D match, TRBD1 (5 bases). This CDR3 spans 14 amino acids. Germline V gene sequence: CDR1 MNHNY, CDR2 SVGAGI (reference sequence). V lost 6 bases, J lost 3 bases, and 14 bases lay in between.

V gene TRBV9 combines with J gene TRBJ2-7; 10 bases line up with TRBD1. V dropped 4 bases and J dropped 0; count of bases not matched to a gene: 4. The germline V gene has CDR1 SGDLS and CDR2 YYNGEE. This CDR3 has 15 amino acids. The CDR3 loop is CASSPRTGGSYEQYF. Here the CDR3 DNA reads TGTGCCAGCAGCCCGAGGACAGGGGGCTCCTACGAGCAGTACTTC.

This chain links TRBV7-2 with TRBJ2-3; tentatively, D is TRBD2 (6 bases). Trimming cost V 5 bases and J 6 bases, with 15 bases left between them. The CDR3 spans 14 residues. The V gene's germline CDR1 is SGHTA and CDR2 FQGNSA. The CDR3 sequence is CASSDRRGDDTQYF. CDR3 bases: TGTGCCAGCAGCGATCGCCGCGGGGACGATACGCAGTATTTT.

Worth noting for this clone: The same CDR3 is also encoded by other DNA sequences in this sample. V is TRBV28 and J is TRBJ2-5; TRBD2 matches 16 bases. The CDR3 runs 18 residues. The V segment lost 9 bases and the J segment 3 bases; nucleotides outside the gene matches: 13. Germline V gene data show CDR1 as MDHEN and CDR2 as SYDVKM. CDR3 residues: CASSPYGTSGGVKETQYF. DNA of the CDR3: TGTGCCAGTAGTCCATACGGGACTAGCGGGGGGGTGAAAGAGACCCAGTACTTC.

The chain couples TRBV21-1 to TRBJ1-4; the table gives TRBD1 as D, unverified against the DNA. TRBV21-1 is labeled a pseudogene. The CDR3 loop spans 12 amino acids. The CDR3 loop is CASGQSAEKLFF. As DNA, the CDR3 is TGTGCCAGCGGACAGTCGGCTGAAAAACTGTTTTTT.

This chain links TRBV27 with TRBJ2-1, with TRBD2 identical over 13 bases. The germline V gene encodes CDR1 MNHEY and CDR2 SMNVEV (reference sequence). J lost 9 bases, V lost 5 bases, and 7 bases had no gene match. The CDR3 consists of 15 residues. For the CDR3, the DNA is TGTGCCAGCAGTCCCTGGACTAGCGGGGGAGGTGAGCAGTTCTTC. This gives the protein CASSPWTSGGGEQFF.

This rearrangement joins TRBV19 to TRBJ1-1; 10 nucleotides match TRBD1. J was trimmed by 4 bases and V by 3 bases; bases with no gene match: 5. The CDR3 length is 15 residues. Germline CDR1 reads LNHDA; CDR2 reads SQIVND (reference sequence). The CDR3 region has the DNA TGTGCCAGTAGTATGGGGACAGGGGTGAGCACTGAAGCTTTCTTT. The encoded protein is CASSMGTGVSTEAFF.

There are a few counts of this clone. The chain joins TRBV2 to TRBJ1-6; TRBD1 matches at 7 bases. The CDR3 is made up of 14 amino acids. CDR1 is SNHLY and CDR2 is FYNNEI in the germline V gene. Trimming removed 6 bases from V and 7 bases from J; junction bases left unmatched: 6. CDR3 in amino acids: CASRVRDSNSPLHF. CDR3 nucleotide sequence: TGTGCCAGCAGGGTGAGGGACAGCAATTCACCCCTCCACTTT.

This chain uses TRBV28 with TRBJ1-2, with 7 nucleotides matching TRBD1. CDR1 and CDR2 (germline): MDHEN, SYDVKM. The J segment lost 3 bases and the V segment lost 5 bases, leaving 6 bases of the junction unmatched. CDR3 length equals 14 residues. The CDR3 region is CASSPGQAYYGYTF. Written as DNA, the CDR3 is TGTGCCAGCAGTCCTGGACAGGCGTACTATGGCTACACCTTC.

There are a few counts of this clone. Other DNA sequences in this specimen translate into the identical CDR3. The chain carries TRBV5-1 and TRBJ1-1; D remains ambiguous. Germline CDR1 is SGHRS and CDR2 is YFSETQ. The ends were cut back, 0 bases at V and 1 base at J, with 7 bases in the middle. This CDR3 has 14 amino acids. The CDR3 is CASSLGPGNTEAFF. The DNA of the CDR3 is TGCGCCAGCAGCTTGGGACCAGGGAACACTGAAGCTTTCTTT. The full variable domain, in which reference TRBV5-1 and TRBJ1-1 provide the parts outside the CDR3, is KAGVTQTPRYLIKTRGQQVTLSCSPISGHRSVSWYQQTPGQGLQFLFEYFSETQRNKGNFPGRFSGRQFSNSRSEMNVSTLELGDSALYLCASSLGPGNTEAFFGQGTRLTVV.

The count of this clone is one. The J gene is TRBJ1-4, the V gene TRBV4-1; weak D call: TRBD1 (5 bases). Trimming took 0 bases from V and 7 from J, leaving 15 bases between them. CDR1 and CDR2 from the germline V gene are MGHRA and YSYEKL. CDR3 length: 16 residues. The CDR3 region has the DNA TGCGCCAGCAGCCAAGAAGCGGGACTTACAGGTGAAAAACTGTTTTTT. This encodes CASSQEAGLTGEKLFF.